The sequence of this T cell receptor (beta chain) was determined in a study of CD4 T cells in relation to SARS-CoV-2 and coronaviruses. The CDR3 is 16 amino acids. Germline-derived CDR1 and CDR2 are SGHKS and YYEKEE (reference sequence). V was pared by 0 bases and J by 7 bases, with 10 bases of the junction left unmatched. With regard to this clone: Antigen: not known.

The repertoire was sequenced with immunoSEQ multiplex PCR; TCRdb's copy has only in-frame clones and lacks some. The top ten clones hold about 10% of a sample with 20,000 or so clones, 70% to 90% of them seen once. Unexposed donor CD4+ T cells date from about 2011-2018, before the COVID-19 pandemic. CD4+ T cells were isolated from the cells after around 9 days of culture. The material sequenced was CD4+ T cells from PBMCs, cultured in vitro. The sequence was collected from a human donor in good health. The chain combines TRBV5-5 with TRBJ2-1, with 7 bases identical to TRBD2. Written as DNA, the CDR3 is TGTGCCAGCAGCTTGGTGGGGCGGGGGTCAAGGAATGAGCAGTTCTTC. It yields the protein CASSLVGRGSRNEQFF. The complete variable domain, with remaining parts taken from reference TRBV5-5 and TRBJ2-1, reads DAGVTQSPTHLIKTRGQQVTLRCSPISGHKSVSWYQQVLGQGPQFIFQYYEKEERGRGNFPDRFSARQFPNYSSELNVNALLLGDSALYLCASSLVGRGSRNEQFFGPGTRLTVL.